This T cell receptor (beta chain) was profiled in a study of cytomegalovirus exposure and HLA in healthy donors. Germline V gives CDR1 LNHNV, CDR2 YYDKDF (reference sequence). Trimming removed 5 bases from V and 7 bases from J, with 11 bases in between. This CDR3 spans 13 amino acids. PCR involved 60 Vbeta and 13 Jbeta primers. The repertoire was sequenced with immunoSEQ multiplex PCR; TCRdb's copy has only in-frame clones and lacks some. The table has 240,000 or so clones, 82% seen once. The sequenced sample was PBMCs. This sequence was found in a woman between 40 and 55 years old in good health and CMV-seropositive. The V and J genes are TRBV15 and TRBJ1-4, with no clear D. Written as DNA, the CDR3 is TGTGCCACCAGCTACCGACACCCTGAAAAACTGTTTTTT. As protein: CATSYRHPEKLFF.